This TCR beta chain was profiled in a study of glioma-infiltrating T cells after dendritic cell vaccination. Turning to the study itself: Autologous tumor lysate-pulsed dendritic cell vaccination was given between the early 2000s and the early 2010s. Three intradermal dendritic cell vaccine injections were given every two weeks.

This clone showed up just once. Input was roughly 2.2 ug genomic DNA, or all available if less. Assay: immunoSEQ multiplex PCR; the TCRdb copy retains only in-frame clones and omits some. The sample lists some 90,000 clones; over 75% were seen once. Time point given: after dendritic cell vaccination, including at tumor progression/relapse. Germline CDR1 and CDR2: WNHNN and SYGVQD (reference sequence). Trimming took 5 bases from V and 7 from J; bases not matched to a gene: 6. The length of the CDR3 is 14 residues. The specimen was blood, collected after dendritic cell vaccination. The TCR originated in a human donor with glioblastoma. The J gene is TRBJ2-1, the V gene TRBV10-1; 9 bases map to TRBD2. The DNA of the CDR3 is TGCGCCAGCAGTTCTAGCGGGGCAGAGAATGAGCAGTTCTTC. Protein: CASSSSGAENEQFF.